This TCR beta chain was profiled in a study of blood T cell repertoires in COVID-19. Study background: Sites in the United States, Italy and Spain provided acute and convalescent COVID-19 samples.

Study processing details: It was from reference gene primer amplification that nucleated cell counts were estimated. The repertoire was sequenced with immunoSEQ multiplex PCR; TCRdb's copy has only in-frame clones and lacks some. The DNA gave D and trimming, while V, J and clone size come from that table. The sample holds over 250,000 clones; 91% are singletons and the top ten take 2.2%. Material: peripheral blood. The source is a woman aged 25-40 years with COVID-19, enrolled during active disease.

CDR3 nucleotide sequence: TGTGCCAGCAGCAATACAGGGAACTCACAGCCCCAGCATTTT. It specifies CASSNTGNSQPQHF. The chain links TRBV7-9 to TRBJ1-5; D may be TRBD1 (6 bases). The length of the CDR3 is 14 residues. CDR1 is SEHNR, CDR2 FQNEAQ, per germline (reference sequence). V was clipped by 5 bases and J by 7 bases, with 15 bases between them.